Shown below are 21 T cell receptor beta chains from a single sample sequenced in a study of stem cell transplantation in POMP-related autoinflammatory disease. Study outcomes and limitations: A trend toward lower repertoire diversity and greater clonality appeared in every analyzed T-cell subset of PRAID patients. Unique TRB V-J gene pairings were limited in number in patients with PRAID.

The table came from immunoSEQ multiplex PCR; TCRdb's copy has only in-frame clones and leaves some out. The sample carries about 11,000 clones, 70% to 90% recorded once. Their specific antigens are unknown. Sample: CD8+ T cells from PBMCs, taken before stem cell transplantation. These receptors all stem from a human donor with POMP-related autoinflammation and immune dysregulation (PRAID).

The V and J genes are TRBV6-1 and TRBJ2-3; TRBD2 is a possible D gene (6 bases). V was clipped by 2 bases and J by 2 bases, with 14 bases between them. CDR3 size: 16 residues. Germline CDR1 MNHNS, CDR2 SASEGT. Written as DNA, the CDR3 is TGTGCCAGCAGTGAACCGCGGGGTCGGGACACAGATACGCAGTATTTT. Protein product: CASSEPRGRDTDTQYF.

The rearrangement joins TRBV2 to TRBJ1-4; D might be TRBD1 (5 bases). The germline V gene encodes CDR1 SNHLY and CDR2 FYNNEI. V was shortened by 5 bases and J by 8 bases, with 18 bases between the two germline ends. The CDR3 totals 15 residues. Written as DNA, the CDR3 is TGTGCCAGCAGTCCACAGGAGGGTGTACGGGAAAAACTGTTTTTT. Translated: CASSPQEGVREKLFF.

By sample share, this clone is medium-sized. This chain uses TRBV5-5 with TRBJ1-5; D is possibly TRBD1 (6 bases). The length of the CDR3 is 14 residues. Trimming removed 4 bases at V and 6 bases at J, with 14 bases between. CDR1 and CDR2 from the germline V gene are SGHKS and YYEKEE (reference sequence). CDR3 residues: CASSPGRGGQPQHF. The CDR3 DNA is TGTGCCAGCAGCCCTGGCAGGGGTGGTCAGCCCCAGCATTTT. Combining the CDR3 with reference TRBV5-5 and TRBJ1-5 gives the whole variable domain DAGVTQSPTHLIKTRGQQVTLRCSPISGHKSVSWYQQVLGQGPQFIFQYYEKEERGRGNFPDRFSARQFPNYSSELNVNALLLGDSALYLCASSPGRGGQPQHFGDGTRLSIL.

This clone was detected once. The chain couples TRBV4-1 to TRBJ2-7; no clear D gene. CDR3 length: 15 amino acids. Per the germline V gene, CDR1 is MGHRA and CDR2 is YSYEKL. V was trimmed by 0 bases and J by 7 bases, leaving 16 bases between them. CDR3 sequence: CASSQEALPPLEQYF. For the CDR3, the DNA is TGCGCCAGCAGCCAAGAAGCCCTACCCCCCCTGGAGCAGTACTTC.

This chain joins TRBV5-1 and TRBJ1-1; possible D gene TRBD1, 6 bases. CDR3 length: 13 residues. Looked up from germline, CDR1 is SGHRS and CDR2 is YFSETQ. Trimming pared 4 bases from V and 3 bases from J, leaving 10 bases between. CDR3: CASSPGVDTEAFF. The CDR3 bases are TGCGCCAGCAGCCCAGGGGTGGACACTGAAGCTTTCTTT.

The rearrangement uses TRBV30 and TRBJ1-5; no firm D call. There are 13 residues in the CDR3. The V end was cut by 0 bases, the J end by 7 bases, with 10 bases between. From germline, CDR1 is GTSNPN and CDR2 SVGIG (reference sequence). The CDR3 DNA is TGTGCCTGGAGTGTAGGCGGGTTCCAGCCCCAGCATTTT. This codes for CAWSVGGFQPQHF. Filled out from reference TRBV30 and TRBJ1-5, the complete variable domain reads SQTIHQWPATLVQPVGSPLSLECTVEGTSNPNLYWYRQAAGRGLQLLFYSVGIGQISSEVPQNLSASRPQDRQFILSSKKLLLSDSGFYLCAWSVGGFQPQHFGDGTRLSIL.

The rearrangement uses TRBV7-2 and TRBJ2-2; a weak D match, TRBD1 (5 bases). V was clipped by 3 bases and J by 3 bases, with 8 bases between them. The CDR3 consists of 14 residues. Germline assignment: CDR1 SGHTA and CDR2 FQGNSA. The CDR3 DNA follows: TGTGCCAGCAGCTTCCCAGGGTACACCGGGGAGCTGTTTTTT. This encodes CASSFPGYTGELFF. The variable domain in full, completed from reference TRBV7-2 and TRBJ2-2, reads GAGVSQSPSNKVTEKGKDVELRCDPISGHTALYWYRQSLGQGLEFLIYFQGNSAPDKSGLPSDRFSAERTGGSVSTLTIQRTQQEDSAVYLCASSFPGYTGELFFGEGSRLTVL.

The chain links TRBV9 to TRBJ2-3; 7 nucleotides agree with TRBD1. The V and J ends lost 1 base and 2 bases, in that order; junction bases with no gene match: 4. This CDR3 has 15 residues. Germline V gene lookup returns CDR1 SGDLS and CDR2 YYNGEE. The CDR3 protein is CASSVSQGDTDTQYF. CDR3 in DNA: TGTGCCAGCAGCGTAAGCCAGGGGGACACAGATACGCAGTATTTT. Complete variable domain (other parts from reference TRBV9 and TRBJ2-3): DSGVTQTPKHLITATGQRVTLRCSPRSGDLSVYWYQQSLDQGLQFLIQYYNGEERAKGNILERFSAQQFPDLHSELNLSSLELGDSALYFCASSVSQGDTDTQYFGPGTRLTVL.

This chain links TRBV4-1 with TRBJ1-4; no clear D gene. Deletions cut 0 bases from V and 6 bases from J, with 8 bases between. The CDR3 contains 14 residues. CDR1 MGHRA and CDR2 YSYEKL come from the germline V gene. The CDR3 DNA reads TGCGCCAGCAGCCAAGAGGCCCTTTATGAAAAACTGTTTTTT. This gives the protein CASSQEALYEKLFF.

The CDR3 nucleotides are TGTGCCAGCAGCTTAGAAGCGGGGGGCCCCTACAATGAGCAGTTCTTC. Protein product: CASSLEAGGPYNEQFF. This chain links TRBV7-8 with TRBJ2-1, with 9 nucleotides matching TRBD2. There are 16 residues in the CDR3. J lost 2 bases, V lost 1 base, and 3 bases had no gene match. From germline, CDR1 is SGHVS and CDR2 FQNEAQ.

CDR3 sequence reads: CASSLLDVSYEQYF. The CDR3 DNA is TGTGCCAGCAGTTTACTCGACGTTTCCTACGAGCAGTACTTC. The chain uses TRBV28 and TRBJ2-7; D not resolved. CDR1 and CDR2 (germline): MDHEN, SYDVKM. The germline V and J ends were trimmed by 2 bases and 1 base, with 9 bases remaining between them. The CDR3 covers 14 residues.

In this sample, this clone turned up once. The J gene is TRBJ2-3, the V gene TRBV4-2; 8 nucleotides match TRBD2. This CDR3 region has 19 residues. The germline gives CDR1 LGHNA, CDR2 YNFKEQ. J was trimmed by 0 bases and V by 0 bases; bases with no gene match: 11. CDR3 region: CASSQDVLAGSSSTDTQYF. The CDR3 DNA is TGTGCCAGCAGCCAAGATGTCCTAGCGGGTAGTTCTAGCACAGATACGCAGTATTTT.

This chain uses TRBV5-6 with TRBJ2-6; D is perhaps TRBD1 or TRBD2 (5 bases each). This CDR3 contains 15 residues. With 1 base removed from V and 1 base from J, the gap between germline ends came to 6 bases. Germline V gives CDR1 SGHDT, CDR2 YYEEEE. CDR3 nucleotide sequence: TGTGCCAGCAGCTTGTGGGGGTCTGGGGCCAACGTCCTGACTTTC. This codes for CASSLWGSGANVLTF.

This chain links TRBV9 with TRBJ1-5, with 7 positions matching TRBD1. J gave up 4 bases and V 4 bases, and 5 bases lay outside the gene matches. There are 14 residues in the CDR3. The germline CDR1 and CDR2 sequences are SGDLS and YYNGEE. CDR3 in amino acids: CASSSDRENQPQHF. The CDR3, as DNA: TGTGCCAGCAGCTCAGACAGGGAGAATCAGCCCCAGCATTTT.

The chain uses TRBV7-6 and TRBJ2-1; TRBD2 matches 11 bases. The ends lost 8 bases at V and 5 bases at J; junction bases unmatched: 5. CDR3 length: 14 residues. From germline, CDR1 is SGHVS and CDR2 FNYEAQ. The CDR3 here is CASGLLAGDNEQFF. CDR3 DNA: TGTGCCAGCGGTCTACTAGCGGGAGACAATGAGCAGTTCTTC.

The J gene is TRBJ1-3, the V gene TRBV4-1; D gene uncertain. Trimming left V 0 bases short and J 4 bases short, with 19 bases between. Germline V lookup: CDR1 MGHRA, CDR2 YSYEKL. The CDR3 has 18 amino acids. For the CDR3, the DNA is TGCGCCAGCAGCCAAGATTTGTCCGGGAACGCATGGGGAAACACCATATATTTT. This gives the protein CASSQDLSGNAWGNTIYF.

The J gene is TRBJ2-7, the V gene TRBV4-1; D may be TRBD2 (6 bases). The germline V and J ends were trimmed by 1 base and 2 bases, with 9 bases remaining between them. The CDR3 is 14 amino acids. Germline V gives CDR1 MGHRA, CDR2 YSYEKL. The CDR3 here is CASSQGGVPYEQYF. The CDR3 nucleotides are TGCGCCAGCAGCCAAGGGGGGGTGCCCTACGAGCAGTACTTC.

The chain employs TRBV18 and TRBJ2-7; no firm D call. The CDR3 sequence is 10 residues long. CDR1 is KGHSH and CDR2 is LQKENI in the germline V gene. Trimming removed 6 bases from V and 7 bases from J, with 7 bases in between. Here the CDR3 reads CASSSGEQYF. The CDR3 DNA is TGTGCCAGCTCGTCCGGGGAGCAGTACTTC.

The V gene is TRBV29-1, the J gene TRBJ2-3; 8 bases are shared with TRBD2. After removal of 4 bases from V and 1 base from J, the junction contained 4 bases not matched to a gene. Germline values: CDR1 SQVTM, CDR2 ANQGSEA. The CDR3 sequence is 14 residues long. This chain's CDR3 is CSVAGGLGTDTQYF. The DNA for the CDR3 is TGCAGCGTTGCGGGGGGGCTGGGCACAGATACGCAGTATTTT.

The chain is built from TRBV5-6 and TRBJ1-3; D perhaps matches TRBD1 (6 bases). CDR3 length: 17 amino acids. Trimming took off 4 bases at V and 0 bases at J, with 17 bases between the two ends. CDR1 is SGHDT, CDR2 YYEEEE, per germline. The CDR3 protein is CASSKRGIAGSGNTIYF. DNA for the CDR3: TGTGCCAGCAGCAAGAGGGGGATTGCGGGCTCTGGAAACACCATATATTTT.

The chain carries TRBV5-1 and TRBJ2-1, with TRBD1 identical over 7 bases. The CDR3 consists of 16 residues. Looked up from germline, CDR1 is SGHRS and CDR2 is YFSETQ. V lost 4 bases and J lost 4; bases outside the gene matches: 11. The CDR3 region has the DNA TGCGCCAGCAGCAGATTGACAGGGTCAAAATACAATGAGCAGTTCTTC. This translates into CASSRLTGSKYNEQFF.